This T cell receptor beta chain was documented in a study of T cells in Graves' hyperthyroidism and ophthalmopathy (dated by TCRdb to between 2018 and 2021). With regard to the full study: Peripheral blood was sampled at the time of initial diagnosis, prior to any treatment. To identify TCR V-J signatures that set the groups apart, the researchers used a discovery cohort of 95 to 100 patients, made up of approximately 43 with Graves' ophthalmopathy and about 59 with stable Graves' hyperthyroidism. Prospective prediction of ophthalmopathy was tested in an independent validation cohort consisting of 18 to 20 hyperthyroidism patients and approximately 16 patients who later progressed to ophthalmopathy. The 100 discovery patients were randomly split 7:3 into training and test sets. Thyroid tissue and blood T-cell repertoires from roughly 6 Graves' hyperthyroidism patients were also compared in the study. Following sampling, methimazole starting at 30 mg daily was given to hyperthyroidism patients, and high-dose intravenous methylprednisolone was given to ophthalmopathy patients. The paper reports TCR Vbeta CDR3 sequencing of about 140 peripheral blood samples: 40 or so ophthalmopathy, about 75 hyperthyroidism and about 17 progressor patients. Points the paper makes about the study in general: In validation, the model predicted progression to ophthalmopathy a median of around six months before onset, with about 67% sensitivity and roughly 79% specificity. Blood samples also contained most of the expanded thyroid clonotypes (frequency above 0.001), which suggests that blood repertoires may reflect thyroid immune responses. In cross-validation, a model built on a 13 V-J signature told ophthalmopathy apart from stable hyperthyroidism with approximately 90% sensitivity and roughly 81% specificity, and in testing the same model reached 80%/75%. No statistical method was used to set the sample size in advance, and investigators knew the group allocation.

Ophthalmopathy patients had moderately to severely active disease, with a Clinical Activity Score of 3 or more, a NOSPECS grade of 4 or more, and a disease duration of less than 3 months. Any patient with an uncontrolled infection, another autoimmune disease, pregnancy or lactation was excluded. Diagnoses relied on clinical symptoms, serum thyroxine and TRAb, thyroid ultrasound and orbital computed tomography. PBMCs were separated from around 9.1 ml of fresh peripheral blood using Ficoll-Paque density gradient centrifugation. Total RNA was extracted with Trizol reagent, and quality was checked on an Agilent 2100 Bioanalyzer. The TCR beta CDR3 regions were amplified from RNA transcripts. The TCR CDR3 was subjected to a first round of RT-PCR using the HTBI primer set and the Qiagen OneStep RT-PCR kit. Libraries were constructed in a second round of multiplex PCR, after which size selection and purification were performed. The libraries were sequenced on an Illumina HiSeq2000 using paired-end 100 bp reads. Processing in the source paper ran as follows. SOAPnuke was used to process the raw data, with reads discarded if the reads contained adapters or uncalled bases, had a mean Phred below 15, or lacked an exact constant-primer or identifier match. COPE v1.2.5 was used to merge high-quality paired reads, and clonotypes were defined as unique nucleotide sequences. MiTCR v1.1 was used to align clonotypes to the IMGT TRBV, TRBD and TRBJ reference segments. Only V-J combinations with frequency above 0.0001, covering approximately 99% of repertoires, were analysed. A TCS score was defined as the ratio of F50 (clonal expansion) to E x V (chaos), with BLOSUM62-based TCRdist applied between CDR3 peptides within each V-J. Welch's t-statistics and random forest reduced around 520 V-J features to about 12, which were used in a naive Bayes classifier (R e1071). TCRdb reprocessing: public reads trimmed at Q25 with fastp, clones called with MiXCR, in-frame beta chains kept. CDR3 protein sequences are deduplicated, and each keeps its most common genes and DNA. TCRdb assigned the V and J calls; the authors' analysis was not used. This sample has 360,000 or so distinct CDR3 sequences in its table, and over 12% of those were observed once. About 20% of the sample comes from the top ten.

Only a few counts were recorded for this clonotype. The antigen this receptor binds is unknown. Per-nucleotide qualities are absent, and no much larger clonotype sits a single base away. The sequencing sample was made of blood. This TCR came from a woman aged 60-75 years with Graves' ophthalmopathy.

The CDR3 loop reads CASSWGQNQETQYF. The nucleotides read TGTGCCAGCAGTTGGGGACAGAACCAAGAGACCCAGTACTTC. The rearrangement joined TRBV6-1 to TRBJ2-5; 7 nucleotides in the junction match TRBD1. V has 5 bases trimmed and J has 0 bases trimmed; junction bases matching no gene number 3. The CDR3 runs 14 residues from the cysteine to the phenylalanine. Left in the record is the CDR3 DNA by itself, 42 bases read in frame from the first base. From the germline V gene, CDR1 is MNHNS and CDR2 is SASEGT.